The TCR beta chain under discussion was sequenced for a study of T-cell reconstitution after alpha-beta-depleted transplantation in children. Construction of the TCRbeta library involved unique molecular identifiers. One entry per CDR3 protein, called by TCRdb with MiXCR from the PCR reads. The sample has around 600,000 distinct CDR3 sequences, 15% to 20% seen once; the top ten hold approximately 1%. Many counts were recorded for this clonotype. This TCR was recovered from a human donor who donated a stem cell graft to a child with acute myeloid leukemia. The specimen was PBMCs from the stem cell graft donor, collected from the stem cell graft.

The CDR3 protein is CSASPDTFGAFF. The CDR3 DNA sequence: TGCAGTGCTAGTCCCGACACCTTCGGAGCTTTCTTT. The V call is TRBV20-1, the J call TRBJ1-1; D not certain. CDR1 and CDR2 (germline): DFQATT, SNEGSKA (reference sequence). V gave up 3 bases and J gave up 10 bases, with 15 bases separating them. The CDR3 is 12 residues long.